This TCR beta chain was observed in a study of T cell responses to AZD1222 COVID-19 vaccine. Findings and caveats of the study: Close to half of all spike-specific TCRs reportedly target regions of the variants that are unmutated.

Produced via immunoSEQ multiplex PCR; TCRdb's table is partial and in-frame only. The sample holds some 140,000 clones, roughly nine tenths seen once. About this clone: Its antigen is not identified.

Trimming left V 8 bases short and J 4 bases short, with 14 bases between. The CDR3 consists of 14 residues. CDR1 is MNHEY and CDR2 is SVGAGI in the germline V gene. The chain links TRBV6-5 to TRBJ2-2; D call uncertain. Specimen: peripheral blood, collected on day 0 of AZD1222 vaccination. The receptor's source is an adult in good health. The CDR3 here is CASRQRDSTGELFF. The CDR3 bases are TGTGCCAGCCGGCAGCGCGATTCCACCGGGGAGCTGTTTTTT.